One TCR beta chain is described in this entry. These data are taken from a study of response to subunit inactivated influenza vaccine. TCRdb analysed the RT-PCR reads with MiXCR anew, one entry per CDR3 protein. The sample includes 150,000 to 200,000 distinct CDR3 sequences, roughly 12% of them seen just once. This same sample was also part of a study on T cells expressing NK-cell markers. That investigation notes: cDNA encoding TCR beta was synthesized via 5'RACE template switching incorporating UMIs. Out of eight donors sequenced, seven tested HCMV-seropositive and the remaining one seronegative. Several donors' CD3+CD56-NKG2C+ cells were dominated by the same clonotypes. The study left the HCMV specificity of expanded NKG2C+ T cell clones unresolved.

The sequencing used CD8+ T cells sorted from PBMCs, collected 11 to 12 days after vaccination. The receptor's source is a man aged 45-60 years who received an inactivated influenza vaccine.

CDR3 bases: TGTGCCAGCAGTACGATGACAGGGCCCAATCAGCCCCAGCATTTT. Its translation is CASSTMTGPNQPQHF. V gene TRBV12-3 or TRBV12-4 combines with J gene TRBJ1-5, with TRBD1 matching over 7 bases. The CDR3 is 15 residues long. With V trimmed by 5 bases and J by 3 bases, 7 bases remained unmatched.